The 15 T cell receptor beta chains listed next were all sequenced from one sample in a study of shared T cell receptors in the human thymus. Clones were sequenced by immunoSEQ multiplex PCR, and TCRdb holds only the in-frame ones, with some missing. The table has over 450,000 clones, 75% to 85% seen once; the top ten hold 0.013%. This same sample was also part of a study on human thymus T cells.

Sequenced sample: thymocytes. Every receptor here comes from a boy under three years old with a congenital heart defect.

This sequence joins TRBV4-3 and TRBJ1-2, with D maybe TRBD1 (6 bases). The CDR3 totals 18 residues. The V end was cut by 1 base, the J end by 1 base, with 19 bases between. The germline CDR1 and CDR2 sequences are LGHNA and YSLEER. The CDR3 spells CASSQGPGAGQYNYGYTF. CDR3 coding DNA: TGCGCCAGCAGCCAAGGACCAGGAGCCGGACAGTATAACTATGGCTACACCTTC.

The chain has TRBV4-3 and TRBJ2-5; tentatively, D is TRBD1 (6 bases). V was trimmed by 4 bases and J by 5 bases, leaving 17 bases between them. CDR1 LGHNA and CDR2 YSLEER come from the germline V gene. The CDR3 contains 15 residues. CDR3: CASSLHRETRETQYF. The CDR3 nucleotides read TGCGCCAGCAGCCTCCACAGGGAAACCCGGGAGACCCAGTACTTC.

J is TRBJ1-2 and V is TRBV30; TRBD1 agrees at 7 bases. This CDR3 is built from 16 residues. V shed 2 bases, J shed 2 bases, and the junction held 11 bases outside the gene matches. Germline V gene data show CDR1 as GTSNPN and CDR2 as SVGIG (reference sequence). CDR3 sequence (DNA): TGTGCCTGGAGTCTCCGCCGGGACAGCCTCAACTATGGCTACACCTTC. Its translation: CAWSLRRDSLNYGYTF.

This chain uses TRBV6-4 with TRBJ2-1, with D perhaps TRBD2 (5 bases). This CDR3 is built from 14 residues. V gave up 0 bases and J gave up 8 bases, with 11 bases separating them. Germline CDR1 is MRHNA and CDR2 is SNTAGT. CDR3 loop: CASSDSISAHEQFF. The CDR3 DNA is TGTGCCAGCAGTGACTCGATTAGCGCCCATGAGCAGTTCTTC.

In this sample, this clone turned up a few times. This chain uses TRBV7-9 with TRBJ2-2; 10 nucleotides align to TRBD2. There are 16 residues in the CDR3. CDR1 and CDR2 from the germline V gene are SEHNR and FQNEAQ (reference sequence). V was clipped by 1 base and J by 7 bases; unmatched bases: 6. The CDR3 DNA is TGTGCCAGCAGCTTAGGGCTAGCGGGAGAGGACGGGGAGCTGTTTTTT. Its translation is CASSLGLAGEDGELFF.

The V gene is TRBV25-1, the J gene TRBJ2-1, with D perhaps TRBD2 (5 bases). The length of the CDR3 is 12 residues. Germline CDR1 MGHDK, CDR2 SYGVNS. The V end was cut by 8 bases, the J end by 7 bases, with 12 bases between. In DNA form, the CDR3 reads TGTGCCAGCGAGGGCTTTTCAAATGAGCAGTTCTTC. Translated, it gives CASEGFSNEQFF.

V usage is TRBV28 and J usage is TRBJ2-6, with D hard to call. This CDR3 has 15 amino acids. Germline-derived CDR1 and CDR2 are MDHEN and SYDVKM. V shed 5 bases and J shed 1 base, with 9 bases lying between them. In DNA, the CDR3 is TGTGCCAGCAGTGATACAGAATCTGGGGCCAACGTCCTGACTTTC. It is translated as CASSDTESGANVLTF.

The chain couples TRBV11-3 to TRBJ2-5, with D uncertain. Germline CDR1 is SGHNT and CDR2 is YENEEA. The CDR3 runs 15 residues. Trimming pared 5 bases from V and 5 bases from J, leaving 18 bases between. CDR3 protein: CASSLPVRQRETQYF. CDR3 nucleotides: TGTGCCAGCAGCCTCCCCGTGAGGCAAAGGGAGACCCAGTACTTC.

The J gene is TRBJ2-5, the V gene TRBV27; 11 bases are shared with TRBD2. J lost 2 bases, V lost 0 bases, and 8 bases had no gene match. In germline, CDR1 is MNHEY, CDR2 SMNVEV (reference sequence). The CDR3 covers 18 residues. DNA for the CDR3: TGTGCCAGCAGTTTATCCGGGACTAGCGGAGAGGGGCAAGAGACCCAGTACTTC. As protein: CASSLSGTSGEGQETQYF.

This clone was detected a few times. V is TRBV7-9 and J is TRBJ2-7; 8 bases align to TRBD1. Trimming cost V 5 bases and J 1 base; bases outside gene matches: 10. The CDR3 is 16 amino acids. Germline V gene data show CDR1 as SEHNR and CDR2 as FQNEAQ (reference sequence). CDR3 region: CASSPIPQGASYEQYF. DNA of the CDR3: TGTGCCAGCAGCCCGATACCCCAGGGGGCTTCCTACGAGCAGTACTTC.

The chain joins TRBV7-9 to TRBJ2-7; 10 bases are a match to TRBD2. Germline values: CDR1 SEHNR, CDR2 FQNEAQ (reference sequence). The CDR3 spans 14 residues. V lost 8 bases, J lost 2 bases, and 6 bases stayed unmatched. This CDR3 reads CASGGGLATYEQYF. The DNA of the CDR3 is TGTGCCAGCGGAGGGGGACTAGCGACCTACGAGCAGTACTTC.

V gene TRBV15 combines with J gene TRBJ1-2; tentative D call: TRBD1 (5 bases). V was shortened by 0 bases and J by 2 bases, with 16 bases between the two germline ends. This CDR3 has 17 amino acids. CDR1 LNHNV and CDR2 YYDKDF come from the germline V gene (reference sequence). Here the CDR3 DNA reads TGTGCCACCAGCAGAGATCTGGGACCGGGAGGCAACTATGGCTACACCTTC. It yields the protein CATSRDLGPGGNYGYTF.

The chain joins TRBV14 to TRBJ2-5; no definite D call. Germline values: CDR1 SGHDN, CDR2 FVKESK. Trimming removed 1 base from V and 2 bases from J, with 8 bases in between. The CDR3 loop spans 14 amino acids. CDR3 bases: TGTGCCAGCAGCCAAGTGGTGCGGCAAGAGACCCAGTACTTC. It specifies CASSQVVRQETQYF.

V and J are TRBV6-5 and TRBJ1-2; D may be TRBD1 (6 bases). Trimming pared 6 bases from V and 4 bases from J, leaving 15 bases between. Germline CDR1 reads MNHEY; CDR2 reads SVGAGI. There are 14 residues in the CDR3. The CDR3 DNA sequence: TGTGCCAGCAGACAGGGCGTGCGATTCTATGGCTACACCTTC. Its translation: CASRQGVRFYGYTF.

CDR3 nucleotides: TGCGCCAGCAGCCAAGCGGCCAGCCCGGAGGGAGCTTTCTTT. Protein: CASSQAASPEGAFF. The chain couples TRBV4-3 to TRBJ1-1; no definite D call. The V gene's germline CDR1 is LGHNA and CDR2 YSLEER. The V gene lost 1 base and the J gene lost 10 bases, with 16 bases spanning the gap. The CDR3 length is 14 residues.